This TCR beta chain was documented in a study of CD8+CD57+ T cells in acquired aplastic anemia (dated by TCRdb to between 2017 and 2018). Regarding the complete study: On average, sorted CD4+ and CD8+ cells yielded approximately 3 ug of extracted DNA, with a range of about 0.19 to 30 ug. An average of approximately 10 million reads for CD4+ cells and 12 million or so reads for CD8+ cells was obtained from healthy donor samples.

The investigation overall reported the following: Around 31 CD8+ CDR3 sequences were shared between patients and controls but appeared highly expressed in patients and within their immunodominant clones. CD8+ Simpson's diversity did not differ significantly between patients and healthy controls (P=0.060).

With regard to this clonotype: This clone's antigen is unknown. No quality values exist for individual bases; no much larger clone is one base distant.

TCR beta VDJ combination and CDR3 sequence profiling used genomic DNA as the template. An Illumina HiSeq 2000 was the platform used for TCR repertoire sequencing. In the original analysis: Repertoires were assessed using TRBV/TRBJ rearrangement plots, CDR3 size and DJ length profiles, and Simpson's diversity index. Whichever DNA sequence was most abundant in the deep sequencing data was defined as the immunodominant clone. CDR3 amino acid sequences were screened for sharing across subjects and were compared with published repertoires and the VDJdb database. The public sequencing data were trimmed at Q25 with fastp and processed into clonotypes with MiXCR by TCRdb, which kept only in-frame beta chains. Each CDR3 protein appears once, grouped with its most common genes and DNA. TCRdb's processing, not the authors' own work, is the source of the V and J calls. Within this sample are about 160,000 distinct CDR3 sequences, with 35% to 55% of them counted one time only. Approximately 1.1% of the sample rests with the top ten.

Trimming at the junction amounts to 6 bases on V and 0 bases on J, and the germline ends lie 6 bases apart. Its CDR3 holds 13 amino acids, cysteine through phenylalanine. The DNA shown is the 39-base CDR3, in frame from base 1. Via the germline V gene, CDR1 is SNHLY and CDR2 FYNNEI. TCR repertoires of sorted CD4+ and CD8+ blood T cells from severe aplastic anemia patients and healthy subjects were deep-sequenced in the study. Ficoll-Paque density gradient centrifugation was used to isolate peripheral blood mononuclear cells. Before DNA extraction, CD4+ and CD8+ T cells were sorted by FACS or by magnetic beads.

Material for sequencing was sorted CD4+, CD8+, or CD8+CD57+ T cells (not recorded which) from PBMCs. The source of this sequence is a human donor in good health. In this chain, TRBV2 is recombined with TRBJ1-3, with no D gene named confidently. The CDR3 has the sequence CASRALSGNTIYF. The DNA sequence is given as TGTGCCAGCAGGGCCCTCTCTGGAAACACCATATATTTT.